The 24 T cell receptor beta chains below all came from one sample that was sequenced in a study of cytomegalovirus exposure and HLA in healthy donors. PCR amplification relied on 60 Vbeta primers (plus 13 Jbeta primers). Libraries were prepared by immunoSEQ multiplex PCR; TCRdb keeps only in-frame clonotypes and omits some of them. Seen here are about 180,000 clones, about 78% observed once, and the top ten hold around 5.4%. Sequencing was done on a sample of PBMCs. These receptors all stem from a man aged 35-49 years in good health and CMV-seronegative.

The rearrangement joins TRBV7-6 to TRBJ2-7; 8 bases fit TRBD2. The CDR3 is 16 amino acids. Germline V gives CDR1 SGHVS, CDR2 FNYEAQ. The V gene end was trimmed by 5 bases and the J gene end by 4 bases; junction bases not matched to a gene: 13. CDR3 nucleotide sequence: TGTGCCAGCAGCCCCACCCCGATGGGACTAGTGTACGAGCAGTACTTC. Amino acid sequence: CASSPTPMGLVYEQYF.

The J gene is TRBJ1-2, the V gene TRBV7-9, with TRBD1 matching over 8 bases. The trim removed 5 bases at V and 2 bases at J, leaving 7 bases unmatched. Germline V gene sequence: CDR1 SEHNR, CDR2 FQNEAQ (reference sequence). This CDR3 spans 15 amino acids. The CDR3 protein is CASSPTGGENYGYTF. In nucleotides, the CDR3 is TGTGCCAGCAGCCCTACAGGGGGAGAGAACTATGGCTACACCTTC.

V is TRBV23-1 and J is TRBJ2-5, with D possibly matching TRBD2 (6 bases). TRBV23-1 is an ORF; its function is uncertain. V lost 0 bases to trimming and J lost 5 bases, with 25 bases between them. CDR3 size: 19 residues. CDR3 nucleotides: TGCGCCAGCAGTCAATCCCCCACACAATTTGTCAGCCGGGGGGAGACCCAGTACTTC. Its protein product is CASSQSPTQFVSRGETQYF.

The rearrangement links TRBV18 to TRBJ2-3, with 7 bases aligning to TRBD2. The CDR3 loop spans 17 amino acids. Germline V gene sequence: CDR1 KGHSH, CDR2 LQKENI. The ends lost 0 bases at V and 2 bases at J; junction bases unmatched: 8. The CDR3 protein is CASSPPNSGVTTDTQYF. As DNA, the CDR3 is TGTGCCAGCTCACCACCTAACAGCGGGGTTACCACAGATACGCAGTATTTT.

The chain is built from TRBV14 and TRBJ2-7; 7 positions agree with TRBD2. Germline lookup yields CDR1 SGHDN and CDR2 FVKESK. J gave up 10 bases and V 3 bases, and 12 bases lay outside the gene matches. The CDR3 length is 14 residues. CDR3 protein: CASSQGRGRRLQYF. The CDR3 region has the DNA TGTGCCAGCAGCCAGGGGAGGGGACGGCGCCTCCAGTACTTC.

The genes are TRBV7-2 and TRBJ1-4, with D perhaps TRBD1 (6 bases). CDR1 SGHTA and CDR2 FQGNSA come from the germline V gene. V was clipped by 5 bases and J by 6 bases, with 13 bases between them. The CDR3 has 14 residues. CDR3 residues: CASSPQGRDEKLFF. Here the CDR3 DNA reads TGTGCCAGCAGCCCCCAGGGGCGGGATGAAAAACTGTTTTTT.

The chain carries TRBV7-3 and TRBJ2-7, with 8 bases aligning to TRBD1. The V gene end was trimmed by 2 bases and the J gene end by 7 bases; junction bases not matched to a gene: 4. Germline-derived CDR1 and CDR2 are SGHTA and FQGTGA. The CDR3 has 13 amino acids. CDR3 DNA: TGTGCCAGCAGCTTAGCTCGGGACAGGGAGCAGTACTTC. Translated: CASSLARDREQYF.

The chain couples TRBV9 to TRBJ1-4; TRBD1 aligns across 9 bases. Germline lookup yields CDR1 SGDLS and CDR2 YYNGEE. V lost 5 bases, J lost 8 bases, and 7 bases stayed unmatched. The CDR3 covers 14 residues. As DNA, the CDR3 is TGTGCCAGCAGTTCACAGGGGGCAGGGGAAAAACTGTTTTTT. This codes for CASSSQGAGEKLFF.

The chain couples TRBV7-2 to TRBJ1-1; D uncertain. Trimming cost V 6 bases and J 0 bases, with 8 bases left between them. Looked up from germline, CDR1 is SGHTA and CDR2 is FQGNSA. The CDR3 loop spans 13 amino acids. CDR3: CASRRGMNTEAFF. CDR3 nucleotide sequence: TGTGCCAGCAGGAGAGGGATGAACACTGAAGCTTTCTTT.

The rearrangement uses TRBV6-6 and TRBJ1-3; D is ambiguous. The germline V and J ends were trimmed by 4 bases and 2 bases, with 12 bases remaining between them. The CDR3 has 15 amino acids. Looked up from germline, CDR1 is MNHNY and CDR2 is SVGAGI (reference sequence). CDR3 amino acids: CASSSEGSPGNTIYF. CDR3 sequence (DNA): TGTGCCAGCAGTTCAGAAGGGAGCCCTGGAAACACCATATATTTT.

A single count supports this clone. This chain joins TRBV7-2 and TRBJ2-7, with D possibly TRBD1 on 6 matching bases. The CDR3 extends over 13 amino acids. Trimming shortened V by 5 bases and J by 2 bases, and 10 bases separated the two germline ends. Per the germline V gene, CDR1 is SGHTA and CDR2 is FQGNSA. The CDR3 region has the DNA TGTGCCAGCAGCGTAGGGACACCCTACGAGCAGTACTTC. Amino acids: CASSVGTPYEQYF.

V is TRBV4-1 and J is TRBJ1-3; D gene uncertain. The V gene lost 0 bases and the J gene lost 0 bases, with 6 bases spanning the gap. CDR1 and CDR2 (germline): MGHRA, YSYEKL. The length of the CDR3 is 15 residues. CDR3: CASSQERGSGNTIYF. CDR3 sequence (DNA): TGCGCCAGCAGCCAAGAGAGAGGCTCTGGAAACACCATATATTTT.

For the CDR3, the DNA is TGCGCCAGCAGCCAAGGGGGAGGGCGCCAGCCCCAGCATTTT. This sequence encodes CASSQGGGRQPQHF. V gene TRBV4-1 combines with J gene TRBJ1-5; D unclear. This CDR3 is 14 amino acids long. Germline values: CDR1 MGHRA, CDR2 YSYEKL. Trimming took 1 base from V and 7 from J, leaving 11 bases between them.

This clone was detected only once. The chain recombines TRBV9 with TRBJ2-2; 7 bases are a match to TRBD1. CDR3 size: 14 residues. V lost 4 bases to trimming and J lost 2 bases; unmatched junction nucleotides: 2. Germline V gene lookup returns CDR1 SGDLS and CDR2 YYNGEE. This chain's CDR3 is CASSWDRNTGELFF. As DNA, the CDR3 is TGTGCCAGCAGCTGGGACAGAAACACCGGGGAGCTGTTTTTT.

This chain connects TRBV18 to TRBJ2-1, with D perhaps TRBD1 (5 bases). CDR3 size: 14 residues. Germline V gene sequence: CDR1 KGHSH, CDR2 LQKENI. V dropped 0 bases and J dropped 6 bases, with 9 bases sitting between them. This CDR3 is CASSPPGRTNEQFF. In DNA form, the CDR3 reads TGTGCCAGCTCACCACCGGGGCGAACCAATGAGCAGTTCTTC.

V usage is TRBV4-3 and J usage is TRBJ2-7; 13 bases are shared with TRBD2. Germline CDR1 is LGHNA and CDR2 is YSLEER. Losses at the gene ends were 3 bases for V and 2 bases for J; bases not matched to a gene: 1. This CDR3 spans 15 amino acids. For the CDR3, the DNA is TGCGCCAGCAGCCAGGGGACTAGCGGGGCCTACGAGCAGTACTTC. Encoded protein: CASSQGTSGAYEQYF.

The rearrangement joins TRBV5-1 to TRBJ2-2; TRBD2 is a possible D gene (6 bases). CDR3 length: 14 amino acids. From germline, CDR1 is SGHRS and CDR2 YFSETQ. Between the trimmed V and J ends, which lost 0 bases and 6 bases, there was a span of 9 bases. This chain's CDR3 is CASSLGRGPGELFF. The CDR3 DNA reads TGCGCCAGCAGCTTGGGGCGGGGTCCCGGGGAGCTGTTTTTT. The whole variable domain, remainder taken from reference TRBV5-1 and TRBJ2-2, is KAGVTQTPRYLIKTRGQQVTLSCSPISGHRSVSWYQQTPGQGLQFLFEYFSETQRNKGNFPGRFSGRQFSNSRSEMNVSTLELGDSALYLCASSLGRGPGELFFGEGSRLTVL.

CDR3 nucleotides: TGTGCCTGGAGTGTAGGGGACTATGGCTACACCTTC. The encoded protein is CAWSVGDYGYTF. The chain couples TRBV30 to TRBJ1-2; tentatively, D is TRBD1 (5 bases). Germline-derived CDR1 and CDR2 are GTSNPN and SVGIG (reference sequence). CDR3 size: 12 residues. With 0 bases removed from V and 3 bases from J, the gap between germline ends came to 5 bases.

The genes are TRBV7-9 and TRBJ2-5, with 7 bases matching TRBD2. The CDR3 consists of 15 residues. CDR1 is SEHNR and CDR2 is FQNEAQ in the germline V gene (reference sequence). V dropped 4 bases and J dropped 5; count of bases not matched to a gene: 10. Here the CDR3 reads CASSYPLQGGETQYF. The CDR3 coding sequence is TGTGCCAGCAGCTACCCGCTTCAGGGAGGGGAGACCCAGTACTTC.

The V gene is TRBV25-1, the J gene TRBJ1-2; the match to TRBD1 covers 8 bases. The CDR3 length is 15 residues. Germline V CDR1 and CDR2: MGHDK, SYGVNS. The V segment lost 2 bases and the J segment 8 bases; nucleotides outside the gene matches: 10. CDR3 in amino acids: CASSEVAGGASGYTF. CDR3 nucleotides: TGTGCCAGCAGTGAAGTGGCAGGGGGCGCGTCGGGCTACACCTTC.

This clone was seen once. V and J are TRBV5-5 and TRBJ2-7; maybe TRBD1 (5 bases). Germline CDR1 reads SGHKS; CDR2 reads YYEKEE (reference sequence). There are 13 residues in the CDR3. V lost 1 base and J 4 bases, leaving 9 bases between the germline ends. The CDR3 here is CASSLQQEYEQYF. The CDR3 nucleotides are TGTGCCAGCAGCTTGCAACAGGAGTACGAGCAGTACTTC.

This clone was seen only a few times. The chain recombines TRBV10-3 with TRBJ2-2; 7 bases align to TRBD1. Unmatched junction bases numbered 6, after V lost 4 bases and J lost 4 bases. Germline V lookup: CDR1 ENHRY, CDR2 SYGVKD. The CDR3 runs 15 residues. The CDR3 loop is CAISGRDSGTGELFF. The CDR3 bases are TGTGCCATCAGTGGACGGGACAGCGGCACCGGGGAGCTGTTTTTT.

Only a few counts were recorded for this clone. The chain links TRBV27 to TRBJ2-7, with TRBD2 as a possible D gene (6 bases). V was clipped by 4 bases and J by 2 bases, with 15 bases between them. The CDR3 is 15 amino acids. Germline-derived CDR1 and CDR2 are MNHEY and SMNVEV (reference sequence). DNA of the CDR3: TGTGCCAGCAGTTCCGCCGGGACTCCGACCTACGAGCAGTACTTC. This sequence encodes CASSSAGTPTYEQYF.

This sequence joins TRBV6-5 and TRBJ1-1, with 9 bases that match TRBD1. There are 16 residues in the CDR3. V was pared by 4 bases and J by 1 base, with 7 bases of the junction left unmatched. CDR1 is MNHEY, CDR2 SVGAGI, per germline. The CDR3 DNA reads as TGTGCCAGCAGTTTCGGGACAGGGAGGGAGAACACTGAAGCTTTCTTT. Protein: CASSFGTGRENTEAFF.